The 21 T cell receptor beta chains presented below share a single source sample, sequenced in a study of cytomegalovirus exposure and HLA in healthy donors. Use of 60 Vbeta and 13 Jbeta primers characterized the PCR. Assay: immunoSEQ multiplex PCR; the TCRdb copy retains only in-frame clones and omits some. The sample holds roughly 82,000 clones. The sequenced sample was PBMCs. The receptors stem from a woman aged 55 to 70 in good health and CMV-seronegative.

The chain has TRBV2 and TRBJ2-2; TRBD1 aligns across 8 bases. CDR3 length equals 16 residues. The germline gives CDR1 SNHLY, CDR2 FYNNEI. V shed 5 bases, J shed 1 base, and the junction held 6 bases outside the gene matches. CDR3 residues: CASSLTGTGNTGELFF. Here the CDR3 DNA reads TGTGCCAGCAGTTTGACCGGGACAGGGAACACCGGGGAGCTGTTTTTT.

V gene TRBV2 combines with J gene TRBJ2-2; possible D gene TRBD1, 6 bases. CDR3 length equals 14 residues. From germline, CDR1 is SNHLY and CDR2 FYNNEI. V was shortened by 8 bases and J by 6 bases, with 16 bases between the two germline ends. The CDR3 region is CASGVTGSAGELFF. The CDR3 region has the DNA TGTGCCAGCGGAGTCACAGGGAGTGCCGGGGAGCTGTTTTTT.

The chain has TRBV7-8 and TRBJ2-1; weak D call: TRBD2 (7 bases). Trimming left V 7 bases short and J 0 bases short, with 22 bases between. Germline CDR1 reads SGHVS; CDR2 reads FQNEAQ. The CDR3 spans 18 residues. In DNA, the CDR3 is TGTGCCAGCAACTACAGGGTAGCGGGCCTGCCCTCCTACAATGAGCAGTTCTTC. Translation: CASNYRVAGLPSYNEQFF.

This chain connects TRBV6-5 to TRBJ2-1; 9 bases map to TRBD1. The germline CDR1 and CDR2 sequences are MNHEY and SVGAGI. Trimming at V came to 0 bases and at J to 9 bases, leaving 9 bases not matched to a gene. This CDR3 is built from 16 residues. The CDR3 DNA reads TGTGCCAGCAGTTACTCTCCGGGACAGGGTCTAGGTGAGCAGTTCTTC. Its protein product is CASSYSPGQGLGEQFF.

The chain couples TRBV4-3 to TRBJ2-7; D may be TRBD2 (6 bases). Trimming left V 0 bases short and J 4 bases short, with 16 bases between. The CDR3 extends over 16 amino acids. Germline V gene lookup returns CDR1 LGHNA and CDR2 YSLEER. CDR3 region: CASSQEWTNGIYEQYF. The CDR3 DNA follows: TGCGCCAGCAGCCAAGAATGGACTAACGGGATATACGAGCAGTACTTC.

The chain carries TRBV5-1 and TRBJ2-3; TRBD2 matches at 12 bases. The CDR3 length is 16 residues. CDR1 SGHRS and CDR2 YFSETQ come from the germline V gene. J was trimmed by 0 bases and V by 4 bases; bases with no gene match: 3. CDR3 amino acids: CASSAGTSGSTDTQYF. For the CDR3, the DNA is TGCGCCAGCAGCGCCGGGACTAGCGGGAGCACAGATACGCAGTATTTT. Based on the CDR3 plus reference TRBV5-1 and TRBJ2-3, the full variable domain is KAGVTQTPRYLIKTRGQQVTLSCSPISGHRSVSWYQQTPGQGLQFLFEYFSETQRNKGNFPGRFSGRQFSNSRSEMNVSTLELGDSALYLCASSAGTSGSTDTQYFGPGTRLTVL.

V gene TRBV6-1 combines with J gene TRBJ2-3; 12 bases line up with TRBD2. The CDR3 has 20 residues. Germline lookup yields CDR1 MNHNS and CDR2 SASEGT. Trimming at V came to 3 bases and at J to 0 bases, leaving 13 bases not matched to a gene. The CDR3 DNA sequence: TGTGCCAGCAGTGATACCGGGACTAGCGGGCGACGTTCTAGCACAGATACGCAGTATTTT. Protein sequence: CASSDTGTSGRRSSTDTQYF.

Comment on this clone: The junction differs from germline at one of its ends, possibly a read error. The rearrangement uses TRBV7-9 and TRBJ2-7, with TRBD2 matching 10 bases. The CDR3 spans 15 residues. CDR1 and CDR2 from the germline V gene are SEHNR and FQNEAQ (reference sequence). The CDR3 is CASSPGLAVSHEQYF. CDR3 in DNA: TGTGCCAGCAGCCCCGGACTAGCGGTCTCCCACGAGCAGTACTTC.

In nucleotides, the CDR3 is TGTGCCAGCAGCTTAGGGGGGGGCAGGGACTATGGCTACACCTTC. Amino acids: CASSLGGGRDYGYTF. V gene TRBV7-2 combines with J gene TRBJ1-2; maybe TRBD1 (6 bases). The V end lost 1 base, the J end lost 3 bases, and 12 bases lay between the germline ends. This CDR3 comprises 15 residues. Germline V lookup: CDR1 SGHTA, CDR2 FQGNSA.

With regard to this clone: Other DNA sequences of this sample code for an identical CDR3. The gene calls are TRBV5-1 and TRBJ2-1; maybe TRBD2 (6 bases). The V and J ends lost 0 bases and 4 bases respectively, with 11 bases between them. CDR3 length equals 15 residues. Germline CDR1 reads SGHRS; CDR2 reads YFSETQ. The CDR3 loop is CASSLAGAGYNEQFF. The CDR3 coding sequence is TGCGCCAGCAGCTTGGCCGGGGCGGGGTACAATGAGCAGTTCTTC.

The rearrangement joins TRBV19 to TRBJ1-5, with TRBD1 identical over 7 bases. The CDR3 is made up of 13 amino acids. V shed 8 bases, J shed 5 bases, and the junction held 6 bases outside the gene matches. Germline V CDR1 and CDR2: LNHDA, SQIVND (reference sequence). This CDR3 is CASSTGIYQPQHF. The CDR3 region has the DNA TGTGCCAGTTCGACAGGGATTTATCAGCCCCAGCATTTT.

The chain couples TRBV2 to TRBJ2-7; D not certain. The CDR3 is 13 residues long. Germline CDR1 and CDR2: SNHLY and FYNNEI. Trimming stripped 4 bases from V and 2 bases from J, with 9 bases between. CDR3 DNA: TGTGCCAGCAGTGGTACGGGTGCCTACGAGCAGTACTTC. Its protein is CASSGTGAYEQYF.

To note about this clone: A junction end diverges from the germline sequence, so it may reflect a read error. CDR3 amino acids: CASSRPEQTGRMKTEAFF. CDR3 in DNA: TGTGCCAGCAGCCGACCAGAACAGACAGGGCGTATGAAGACTGAAGCTTTCTTT. The V and J genes are TRBV14 and TRBJ1-1, with 7 bases aligning to TRBD1. Per germline, CDR1 SGHDN and CDR2 FVKESK. CDR3 length: 18 amino acids.

The V call is TRBV7-9, the J call TRBJ2-3; a possible D gene is TRBD2 (7 bases). The CDR3 length is 15 residues. Trimming cost V 4 bases and J 3 bases, with 14 bases left between them. The germline CDR1 and CDR2 sequences are SEHNR and FQNEAQ (reference sequence). The CDR3 nucleotides are TGTGCCAGCAGCTACCCTCGGGGGGCAACAGATACGCAGTATTTT. Amino acid sequence: CASSYPRGATDTQYF.

The chain couples TRBV9 to TRBJ2-3, with D perhaps matching TRBD1 (6 bases). The germline gives CDR1 SGDLS, CDR2 YYNGEE. The length of the CDR3 is 17 residues. V was trimmed by 0 bases and J by 0 bases, leaving 14 bases between them. This chain's CDR3 is CASSVVGVGASTDTQYF. As DNA, the CDR3 is TGTGCCAGCAGCGTAGTTGGAGTGGGGGCTAGCACAGATACGCAGTATTTT. Using reference TRBV9 and TRBJ2-3 for the parts outside the CDR3, the full variable domain is DSGVTQTPKHLITATGQRVTLRCSPRSGDLSVYWYQQSLDQGLQFLIQYYNGEERAKGNILERFSAQQFPDLHSELNLSSLELGDSALYFCASSVVGVGASTDTQYFGPGTRLTVL.

V usage is TRBV19 and J usage is TRBJ2-7; TRBD1 agrees at 7 bases. With V trimmed by 6 bases and J by 1 base, 3 bases remained unmatched. Germline CDR1 and CDR2: LNHDA and SQIVND (reference sequence). This CDR3 has 13 residues. CDR3 residues: CASSRQGSYEQYF. The CDR3 nucleotides read TGTGCCAGTAGCCGACAGGGTTCCTACGAGCAGTACTTC.

As regards this clone: Distinct nucleotide sequences in the sample also encode this CDR3. In nucleotides, the CDR3 is TGCGCCAGCAGCCAAGATCCAGGAGGGAGAACCTACGAGCAGTACTTC. Translated: CASSQDPGGRTYEQYF. The rearrangement uses TRBV4-3 and TRBJ2-7; possibly TRBD2 for D (6 bases). V lost 0 bases, J lost 2 bases, and 14 bases lay in between. The CDR3 extends over 16 amino acids. Per the germline V gene, CDR1 is LGHNA and CDR2 is YSLEER.

Concerning this clone itself: Other nucleotide sequences from this sample produce the same CDR3. J is TRBJ2-3 and V is TRBV28; TRBD1 matches at 7 bases. Germline CDR1 is MDHEN and CDR2 is SYDVKM. The length of the CDR3 is 14 residues. Trimming at V came to 6 bases and at J to 1 base, leaving 4 bases not matched to a gene. CDR3 protein: CASSSGQGTDTQYF. CDR3 in DNA: TGTGCCAGCAGCTCCGGACAGGGCACAGATACGCAGTATTTT.

The rearrangement links TRBV30 to TRBJ2-1, with D possibly TRBD2 on 5 matching bases. V lost 3 bases and J lost 10, with 10 bases in between. The length of the CDR3 is 11 residues. Per the germline V gene, CDR1 is GTSNPN and CDR2 is SVGIG (reference sequence). The CDR3 reads CAWSPGTEQFF. CDR3 coding DNA: TGTGCCTGGAGCCCGGGAACGGAGCAGTTCTTC.

The chain carries TRBV7-9 and TRBJ2-1; 9 bases map to TRBD2. The junction had 3 bases not matched to a gene; V was cut back by 3 bases and J by 9 bases. The germline gives CDR1 SEHNR, CDR2 FQNEAQ (reference sequence). The CDR3 runs to 13 residues. DNA for the CDR3: TGTGCCAGCAGCTTTAGCGGGAGTATTGAGCAGTTCTTC. It translates to CASSFSGSIEQFF.

The chain joins TRBV6-5 to TRBJ2-7, with TRBD2 matching 10 bases. Germline values: CDR1 MNHEY, CDR2 SVGAGI. V was clipped by 5 bases and J by 3 bases; unmatched bases: 7. The CDR3 covers 15 residues. DNA for the CDR3: TGTGCCAGCAGTCAGAGCGGGAGGGCCCTCTACGAGCAGTACTTC. Its protein is CASSQSGRALYEQYF.